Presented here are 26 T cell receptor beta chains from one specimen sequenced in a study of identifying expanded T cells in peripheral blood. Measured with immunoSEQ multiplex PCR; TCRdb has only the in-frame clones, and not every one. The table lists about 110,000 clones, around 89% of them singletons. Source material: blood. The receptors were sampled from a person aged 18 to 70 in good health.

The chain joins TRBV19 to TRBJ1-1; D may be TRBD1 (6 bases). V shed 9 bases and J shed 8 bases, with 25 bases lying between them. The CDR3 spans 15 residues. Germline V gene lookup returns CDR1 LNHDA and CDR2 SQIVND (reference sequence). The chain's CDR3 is CASRPTGKGWEEAFF. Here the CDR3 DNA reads TGTGCCAGCCGGCCTACAGGGAAAGGGTGGGAGGAAGCTTTCTTT.

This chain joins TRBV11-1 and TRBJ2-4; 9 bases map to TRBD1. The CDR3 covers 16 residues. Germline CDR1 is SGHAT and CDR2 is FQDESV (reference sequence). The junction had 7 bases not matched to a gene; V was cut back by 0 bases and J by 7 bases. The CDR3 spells CASSLAGQGVWNIQYF. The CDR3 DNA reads TGTGCCAGCAGCTTAGCGGGACAGGGAGTATGGAACATTCAGTACTTC.

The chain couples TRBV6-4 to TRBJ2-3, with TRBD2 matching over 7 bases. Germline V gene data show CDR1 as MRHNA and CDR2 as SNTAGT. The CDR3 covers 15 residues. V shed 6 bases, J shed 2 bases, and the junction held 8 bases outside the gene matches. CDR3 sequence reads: CASSLSGDLTDTQYF. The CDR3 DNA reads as TGTGCCAGCAGCCTGAGCGGGGACCTCACAGATACGCAGTATTTT.

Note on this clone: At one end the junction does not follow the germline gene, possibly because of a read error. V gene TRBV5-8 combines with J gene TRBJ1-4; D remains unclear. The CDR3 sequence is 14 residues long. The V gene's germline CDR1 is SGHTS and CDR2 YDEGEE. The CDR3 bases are TGTGCCAGCAACCTCGGGCATACTAGTGAAAAACTGTTTTTT. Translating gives CASNLGHTSEKLFF.

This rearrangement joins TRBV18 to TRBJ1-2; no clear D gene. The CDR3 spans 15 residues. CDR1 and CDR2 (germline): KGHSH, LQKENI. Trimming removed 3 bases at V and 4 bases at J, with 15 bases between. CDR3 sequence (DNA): TGTGCCAGCTCACCCGGTTTAGGTGGCTTCTATGGCTACACCTTC. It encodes CASSPGLGGFYGYTF.

The CDR3 bases are TGTGCCAGCTCGCAGGGCCAGGGACTCTACGAGCAGTACTTC. Its translation: CASSQGQGLYEQYF. The V call is TRBV18, the J call TRBJ2-7, with a tentative D call TRBD2 (6 bases). Germline values: CDR1 KGHSH, CDR2 LQKENI. The ends were cut back, 6 bases at V and 3 bases at J, with 15 bases in the middle. The CDR3 length is 14 residues.

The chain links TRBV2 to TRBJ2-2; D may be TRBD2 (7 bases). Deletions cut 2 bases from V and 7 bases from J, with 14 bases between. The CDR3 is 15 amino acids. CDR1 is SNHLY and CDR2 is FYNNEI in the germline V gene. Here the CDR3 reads CASSEWGGLGGELFF. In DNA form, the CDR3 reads TGTGCCAGCAGTGAATGGGGGGGCCTCGGCGGGGAGCTGTTTTTT.

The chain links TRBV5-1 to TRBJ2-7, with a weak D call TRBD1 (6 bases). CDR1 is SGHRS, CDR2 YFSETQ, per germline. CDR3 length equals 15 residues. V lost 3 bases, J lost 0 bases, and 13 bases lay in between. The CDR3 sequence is CASSSTGSSSYEQYF. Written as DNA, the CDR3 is TGCGCCAGCAGCTCGACAGGATCTAGCTCCTACGAGCAGTACTTC. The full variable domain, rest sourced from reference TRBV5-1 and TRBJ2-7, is KAGVTQTPRYLIKTRGQQVTLSCSPISGHRSVSWYQQTPGQGLQFLFEYFSETQRNKGNFPGRFSGRQFSNSRSEMNVSTLELGDSALYLCASSSTGSSSYEQYFGPGTRLTVT.

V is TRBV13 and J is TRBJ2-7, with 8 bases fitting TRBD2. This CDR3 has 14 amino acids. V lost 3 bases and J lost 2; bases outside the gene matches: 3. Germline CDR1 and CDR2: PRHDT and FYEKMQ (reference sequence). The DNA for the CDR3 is TGTGCCAGCAGCTTCGGACTAGCCACCTACGAGCAGTACTTC. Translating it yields CASSFGLATYEQYF.

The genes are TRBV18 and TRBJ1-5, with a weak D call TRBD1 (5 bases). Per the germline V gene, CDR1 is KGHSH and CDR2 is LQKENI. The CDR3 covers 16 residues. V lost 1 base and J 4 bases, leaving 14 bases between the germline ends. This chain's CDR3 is CASSPQAGGGNQPQHF. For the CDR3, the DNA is TGTGCCAGCTCACCACAGGCGGGGGGGGGTAATCAGCCCCAGCATTTT.

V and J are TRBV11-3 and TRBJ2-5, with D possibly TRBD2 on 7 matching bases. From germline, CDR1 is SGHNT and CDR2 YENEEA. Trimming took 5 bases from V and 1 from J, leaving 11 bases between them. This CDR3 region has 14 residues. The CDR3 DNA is TGTGCCAGCAGCCTTAGGGGGGGCCAAGAGACCCAGTACTTC. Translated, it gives CASSLRGGQETQYF.

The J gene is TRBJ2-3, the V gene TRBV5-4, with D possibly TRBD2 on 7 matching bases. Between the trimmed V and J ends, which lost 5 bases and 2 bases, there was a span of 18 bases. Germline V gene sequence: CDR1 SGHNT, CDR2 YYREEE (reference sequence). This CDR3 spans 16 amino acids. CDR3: CASRRGWQGSTDTQYF. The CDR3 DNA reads TGTGCCAGCAGGCGGGGGTGGCAGGGGTCCACAGATACGCAGTATTTT.

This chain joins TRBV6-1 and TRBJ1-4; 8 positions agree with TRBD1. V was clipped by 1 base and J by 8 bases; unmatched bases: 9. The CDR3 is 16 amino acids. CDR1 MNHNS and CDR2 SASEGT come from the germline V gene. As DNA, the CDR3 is TGTGCCAGCAGTGAAGGGGCAGGGGGCTTTGGGGAAAAACTGTTTTTT. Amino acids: CASSEGAGGFGEKLFF.

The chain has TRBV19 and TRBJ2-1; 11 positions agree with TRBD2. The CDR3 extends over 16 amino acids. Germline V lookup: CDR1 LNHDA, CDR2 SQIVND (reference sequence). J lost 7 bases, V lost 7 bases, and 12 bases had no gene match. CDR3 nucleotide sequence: TGTGCCAGTACGGCTCTAGCGGGGGGAATAGAGAATGAGCAGTTCTTC. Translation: CASTALAGGIENEQFF.

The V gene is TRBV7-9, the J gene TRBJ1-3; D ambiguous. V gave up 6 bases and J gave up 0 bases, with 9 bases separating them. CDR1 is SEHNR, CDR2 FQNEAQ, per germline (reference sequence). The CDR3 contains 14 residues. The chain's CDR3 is CASSRGFSGNTIYF. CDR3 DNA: TGTGCCAGCAGTCGAGGATTCTCTGGAAACACCATATATTTT.

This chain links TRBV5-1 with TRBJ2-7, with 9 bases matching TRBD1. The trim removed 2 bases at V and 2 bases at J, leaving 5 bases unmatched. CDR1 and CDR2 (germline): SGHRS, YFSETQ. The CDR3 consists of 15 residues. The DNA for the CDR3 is TGCGCCAGCAGCTTCGGGGACAGGGAGGCCTACGAGCAGTACTTC. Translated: CASSFGDREAYEQYF.

As DNA, the CDR3 is TGTGCCAGCAGTTACTTTCGGACTAGGGGGGAGCTGTTTTTT. The encoded protein is CASSYFRTRGELFF. The chain is built from TRBV6-6 and TRBJ2-2; 7 bases agree with TRBD2. CDR3 length: 14 residues. Germline V lookup: CDR1 MNHNY, CDR2 SVGAGI (reference sequence). J lost 8 bases, V lost 1 base, and 4 bases had no gene match.

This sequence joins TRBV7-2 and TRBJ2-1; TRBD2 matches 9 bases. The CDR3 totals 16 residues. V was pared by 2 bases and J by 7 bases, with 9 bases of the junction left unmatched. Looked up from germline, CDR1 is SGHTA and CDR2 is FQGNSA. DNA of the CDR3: TGTGCCAGCAGCTTACTTAGCGGGGGAAGGGCGAATGAGCAGTTCTTC. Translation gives CASSLLSGGRANEQFF.

CDR3 residues: CASSLERGTEAFF. As DNA, the CDR3 is TGTGCCAGCAGCTTAGAACGGGGCACTGAAGCTTTCTTT. The J gene is TRBJ1-1, the V gene TRBV11-1; no clear D. Germline V gene lookup returns CDR1 SGHAT and CDR2 FQDESV (reference sequence). Deletions cut 1 base from V and 4 bases from J, with 7 bases between. The CDR3 is 13 residues long.

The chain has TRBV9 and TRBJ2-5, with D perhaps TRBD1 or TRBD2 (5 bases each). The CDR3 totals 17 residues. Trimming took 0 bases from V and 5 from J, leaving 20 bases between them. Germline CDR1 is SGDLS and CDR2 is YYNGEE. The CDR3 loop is CASSVGPWVGEGETQYF. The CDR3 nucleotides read TGTGCCAGCAGCGTAGGTCCCTGGGTTGGAGAGGGGGAGACCCAGTACTTC.

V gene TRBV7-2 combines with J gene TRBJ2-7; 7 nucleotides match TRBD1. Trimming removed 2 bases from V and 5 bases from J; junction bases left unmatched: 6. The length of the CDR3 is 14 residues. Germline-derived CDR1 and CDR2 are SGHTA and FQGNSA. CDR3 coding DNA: TGTGCCAGCAGCTTAACAGGGGCAATTGACGAGCAGTACTTC. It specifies CASSLTGAIDEQYF. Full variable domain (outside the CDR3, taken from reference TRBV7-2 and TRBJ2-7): GAGVSQSPSNKVTEKGKDVELRCDPISGHTALYWYRQSLGQGLEFLIYFQGNSAPDKSGLPSDRFSAERTGGSVSTLTIQRTQQEDSAVYLCASSLTGAIDEQYFGPGTRLTVT.

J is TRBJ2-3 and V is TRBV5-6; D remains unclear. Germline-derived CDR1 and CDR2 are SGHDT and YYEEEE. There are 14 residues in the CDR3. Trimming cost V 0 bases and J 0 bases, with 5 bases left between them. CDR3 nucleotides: TGTGCCAGCAGCTTGGTCTCGAGCACAGATACGCAGTATTTT. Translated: CASSLVSSTDTQYF.

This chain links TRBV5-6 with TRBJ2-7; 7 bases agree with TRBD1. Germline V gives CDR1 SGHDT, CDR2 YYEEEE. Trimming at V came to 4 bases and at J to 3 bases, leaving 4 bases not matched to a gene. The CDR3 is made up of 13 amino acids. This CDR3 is CASSGDSHYEQYF. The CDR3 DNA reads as TGTGCCAGCAGCGGGGACAGTCACTACGAGCAGTACTTC.

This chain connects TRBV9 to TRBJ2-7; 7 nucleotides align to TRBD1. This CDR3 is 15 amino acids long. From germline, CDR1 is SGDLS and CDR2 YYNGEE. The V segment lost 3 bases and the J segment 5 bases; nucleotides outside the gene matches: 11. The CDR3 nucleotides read TGTGCCAGCAGCGAGTGGACAGGACTGGGGGACGAGCAGTACTTC. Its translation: CASSEWTGLGDEQYF.

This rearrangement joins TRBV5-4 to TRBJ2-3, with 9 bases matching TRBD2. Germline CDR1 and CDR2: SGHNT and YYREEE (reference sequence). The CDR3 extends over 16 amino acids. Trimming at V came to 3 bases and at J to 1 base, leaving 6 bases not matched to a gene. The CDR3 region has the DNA TGTGCCAGCAGCTCAAAGTTAGCGGGAGGCACAGATACGCAGTATTTT. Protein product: CASSSKLAGGTDTQYF.

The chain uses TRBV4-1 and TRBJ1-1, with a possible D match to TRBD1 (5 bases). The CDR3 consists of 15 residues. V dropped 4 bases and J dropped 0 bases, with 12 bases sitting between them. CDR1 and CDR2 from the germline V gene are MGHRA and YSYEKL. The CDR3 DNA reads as TGCGCCAGCAGCCCTCAGGAGGGGATGAACACTGAAGCTTTCTTT. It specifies CASSPQEGMNTEAFF.